A single sample gave rise to the 13 T cell receptor beta chains below, sequenced in a study of blood T cells in healthy people across ages. A sample-barcoded 5' primer and a J-beta primer mix were used in a second PCR of roughly 6 to 11 cycles. TCRdb recomputed calls from the 5' RACE reads with MiXCR, one row per CDR3 protein. The sample lists 600,000 to 850,000 distinct CDR3 sequences, 25% seen once, with just under 9.5% in the top ten. These data were also filed under a second study, of T cells of mothers and their children.

Sequencing used blood. The receptors come from a boy aged 10-17 years in good health.

V and J are TRBV7-9 and TRBJ2-3, with TRBD1 identical over 10 bases. The germline V gene has CDR1 SEHNR and CDR2 FQNEAQ (reference sequence). The CDR3 is 14 residues long. V was pared by 8 bases and J by 4 bases, with 6 bases of the junction left unmatched. CDR3 in DNA: TGTGCCAGCCTCGGGACAGGGGTGCCAGATACGCAGTATTTT. The encoded protein is CASLGTGVPDTQYF.

The gene calls are TRBV14 and TRBJ2-3; a possible D gene is TRBD2 (5 bases). Germline V CDR1 and CDR2: SGHDN, FVKESK. V lost 4 bases, J lost 1 base, and 15 bases lay in between. The CDR3 is made up of 16 amino acids. DNA of the CDR3: TGTGCCAGCAGCCGAGACGGAGGTTTGGGCACAGATACGCAGTATTTT. This encodes CASSRDGGLGTDTQYF.

Remarks on this clonotype: The junction does not match germline at one end; this may be a read error. In DNA, the CDR3 is TGTGCCAGCAGGGAAGGGGTGAGCAATCAGCCCCAGCATTTT. Residues: CASREGVSNQPQHF. The chain recombines TRBV2 with TRBJ1-5, with D perhaps matching TRBD1 (5 bases). Germline values: CDR1 SNHLY, CDR2 FYNNEI. This CDR3 contains 14 residues.

This clonotype was seen a few times. The chain recombines TRBV5-4 with TRBJ2-5, with TRBD2 identical over 7 bases. The CDR3 has 17 amino acids. J gave up 4 bases and V 4 bases, and 16 bases lay outside the gene matches. CDR1 and CDR2 from the germline V gene are SGHNT and YYREEE (reference sequence). CDR3 sequence reads: CASSPSGLHPGGETQYF. CDR3 bases: TGTGCCAGCAGCCCCTCGGGACTGCACCCGGGGGGAGAGACCCAGTACTTC.

This clonotype was counted between two and nine times. The chain combines TRBV9 with TRBJ2-5; 15 bases match TRBD2. Germline CDR1 is SGDLS and CDR2 is YYNGEE. V gave up 0 bases and J gave up 4 bases; unmatched junction bases: 4. This CDR3 is built from 17 residues. The DNA for the CDR3 is TGTGCCAGCAGCGTAGGGACTAGCGGGGGGGCATCAGAGACCCAGTACTTC. It codes for CASSVGTSGGASETQYF.

V gene TRBV29-1 combines with J gene TRBJ2-1; the match to TRBD2 covers 10 bases. V was clipped by 3 bases and J by 10 bases; unmatched bases: 18. The CDR3 has 17 residues. Germline lookup yields CDR1 SQVTM and CDR2 ANQGSEA. The CDR3 nucleotides are TGCAGCGTTGAGGGCGGGCTAGCGGGGGCCCTAGGCAGGGAGCAGTTCTTC. Its protein product is CSVEGGLAGALGREQFF.

The V gene is TRBV11-2, the J gene TRBJ1-2, with a weak D call TRBD1 (5 bases). V was trimmed by 5 bases and J by 4 bases, leaving 20 bases between them. The germline V gene has CDR1 SGHAT and CDR2 FQNNGV. The CDR3 runs 16 residues. The CDR3 coding sequence is TGTGCCAGCAGCCCACGGACGTTTGGGGGGTCCTATGGCTACACCTTC. Protein product: CASSPRTFGGSYGYTF.

In this sample, this clonotype turned up a few times. J is TRBJ1-1 and V is TRBV7-9; unclear D gene. V was shortened by 8 bases and J by 8 bases, with 18 bases between the two germline ends. This CDR3 spans 13 amino acids. In germline, CDR1 is SEHNR, CDR2 FQNEAQ (reference sequence). CDR3 region: CASRPSAGVEAFF. The CDR3 DNA follows: TGTGCCAGCCGACCATCGGCCGGGGTCGAAGCTTTCTTT.

This clonotype was seen a few times. V and J are TRBV9 and TRBJ1-5, with D perhaps matching TRBD1 (5 bases). Trimming stripped 4 bases from V and 0 bases from J, with 11 bases between. The CDR3 is 15 amino acids. Germline CDR1 SGDLS, CDR2 YYNGEE. The CDR3 region is CASSPSGGSNQPQHF. CDR3 sequence (DNA): TGTGCCAGCAGCCCAAGCGGGGGTAGCAATCAGCCCCAGCATTTT.

This chain connects TRBV6-2 or TRBV6-3 to TRBJ2-1; no clear D gene. The end of the DNA is better explained by TRBJ2-7, so the J call may be wrong. Germline V CDR1 and CDR2: MNHEY, SVGEGT. The CDR3 runs to 12 residues. As DNA, the CDR3 is TGTGCCAGCAGAGCCTCTCAATCCGAGCAGTACTTC. Translating it yields CASRASQSEQYF.

The chain links TRBV7-2 to TRBJ2-7; D remains unclear. Germline assignment: CDR1 SGHTA and CDR2 FQGNSA. V lost 6 bases to trimming and J lost 3 bases, with 15 bases between them. This CDR3 spans 14 amino acids. CDR3 nucleotide sequence: TGTGCCAGCAGTAGGGAAACGGGTTACTACGAGCAGTACTTC. This translates into CASSRETGYYEQYF. Together with reference TRBV7-2 and TRBJ2-7, the CDR3 gives the full variable domain: GAGVSQSPSNKVTEKGKDVELRCDPISGHTALYWYRQSLGQGLEFLIYFQGNSAPDKSGLPSDRFSAERTGGSVSTLTIQRTQQEDSAVYLCASSRETGYYEQYFGPGTRLTVT.

This clonotype was counted a few times. This chain links TRBV11-2 with TRBJ2-4, with 7 bases lining up with TRBD2. V was pared by 0 bases and J by 6 bases, with 5 bases of the junction left unmatched. The V gene's germline CDR1 is SGHAT and CDR2 FQNNGV. The CDR3 spans 15 residues. CDR3 residues: CASSLEEAGRNIQYF. CDR3 nucleotides: TGTGCCAGCAGCTTAGAAGAAGCGGGGAGAAACATTCAGTACTTC.

This sequence joins TRBV2 and TRBJ2-5, with TRBD2 matching over 12 bases. The CDR3 has 15 amino acids. CDR1 and CDR2 (germline): SNHLY, FYNNEI. Trimming took 4 bases from V and 5 from J; bases not matched to a gene: 5. The CDR3 is CASSALAGGPETQYF. CDR3 nucleotides: TGTGCCAGCAGTGCCCTAGCGGGGGGGCCTGAGACCCAGTACTTC.